The rows below give T cell receptor beta chains drawn from one sample of a study of T cells in localized non-small cell lung cancer. Here immunoSEQ multiplex PCR was the method, and the copy in TCRdb shows in-frame clones only, minus some. The sample yields about 34,000 clones, about nine tenths seen once. Source: peripheral blood, taken before any cancer treatment. These TCRs come from a woman aged 40-75 years with stage I lung adenocarcinoma. CDR3s include the opening cysteine and the closing phenylalanine or tryptophan. D genes are given only for firm matches. Not every row has a clone size; where given, it reads once, few, many or a size class.

D gene	clone size	CDR3 length	J gene	V gene	CDR3 protein	CDR3 DNA
-	-	15	TRBJ1-1	TRBV13	CASSSYLQKEGRAFF	TGTGCCAGCAGCTCCTACTTACAAAAAGAGGGCCGGGCTTTCTTT
TRBD2	-	15	TRBJ2-1	TRBV19	CASSTSGGTYNEQFF	TGTGCCAGTAGTACTAGCGGGGGAACTTACAATGAGCAGTTCTTC
TRBD2	-	17	TRBJ2-1	TRBV10-3	CAISESHRTSGYNEQFF	TGTGCCATCAGTGAGTCTCACAGGACTAGCGGCTACAATGAGCAGTTCTTC
-	-	13	TRBJ1-4	TRBV15	CATSRGGLEKLFF	TGTGCCACCAGCAGAGGCGGCCTTGAAAAACTGTTTTTT
TRBD2	-	19	TRBJ2-3	TRBV7-9	CASSLARLAGAASTDTQYF	TGTGCCAGCAGCTTAGCGAGACTAGCGGGGGCCGCTAGCACAGATACGCAGTATTTT
-	few	14	TRBJ1-2	TRBV5-5	CASSWDGDNYGYTF	TGTGCCAGCAGCTGGGACGGGGATAACTATGGCTACACCTTC
TRBD1	once	16	TRBJ1-1	TRBV6-1	CASSERDRGARTEAFF	TGTGCCAGCAGTGAACGGGACAGGGGGGCGCGGACTGAAGCTTTCTTT
-	-	13	TRBJ1-5	TRBV19	CATSSGGWQPQHF	TGTGCCACCTCATCGGGGGGCTGGCAGCCCCAGCATTTT
TRBD1	-	16	TRBJ1-1	TRBV5-1	CASSLVPGQRNTEAFF	TGCGCCAGCAGCTTGGTTCCGGGACAGCGGAACACTGAAGCTTTCTTT
-	-	16	TRBJ2-2	TRBV7-2	CASRGGGTGNTGELFF	TGTGCCAGCAGGGGTGGAGGGACTGGGAACACCGGGGAGCTGTTTTTT
-	-	14	TRBJ1-1	TRBV6-5	CASLRAGITIEAFF	TGTGCCAGCTTACGCGCAGGGATTACGATTGAAGCTTTCTTT
-	-	14	TRBJ2-3	TRBV6-4	CASSDSSDEGTQYF	TGTGCCAGCAGTGACTCGTCAGATGAGGGTACGCAGTATTTT
TRBD2	-	13	TRBJ2-1	TRBV25-1	CASRFSGGNEQFF	TGTGCCAGCAGGTTCAGCGGGGGGAATGAGCAGTTCTTC
TRBD2	-	15	TRBJ2-1	TRBV28	CASSLLALAYNEQFF	TGTGCCAGCAGTTTATTGGCACTAGCGTACAATGAGCAGTTCTTC
TRBD2	-	16	TRBJ2-3	TRBV4-3	CASSQDHGGAGDTQYF	TGCGCTAGCAGCCAAGATCACGGGGGGGCTGGAGATACGCAGTATTTT
-	-	14	TRBJ2-5	TRBV14	CASSQEGFQETQYF	TGTGCCAGCAGCCAAGAAGGCTTCCAAGAGACCCAGTACTTC
-	-	15	TRBJ2-3	TRBV4-1	CASSLSLASTDTQYF	TGCGCCAGCAGCCTTTCTCTAGCTAGCACAGATACGCAGTATTTT
TRBD2	-	16	TRBJ2-3	TRBV4-3	CASSQGTSGQADTQYF	TGCGCCAGCAGCCAAGGGACTAGCGGGCAAGCAGATACGCAGTATTTT
-	-	15	TRBJ2-1	TRBV19	CASSIAPYSYNEQFF	TGTGCCAGTAGTATAGCCCCATACAGCTACAATGAGCAGTTCTTC
-	-	16	TRBJ1-5	TRBV6-6	CASSYGPRGGGQPQHF	TGTGCCAGCAGTTACGGTCCCCGGGGAGGGGGTCAGCCCCAGCATTTT
-	-	15	TRBJ1-2	TRBV12-5	CASGLYGQGEDGYTF	TGTGCTAGTGGTCTCTATGGGCAGGGAGAGGATGGCTACACCTTC
-	few	11	TRBJ1-1	TRBV12-5	CASGLNTEAFF	TGTGCTAGTGGTCTAAACACTGAAGCTTTCTTT
-	-	11	TRBJ1-2	TRBV7-9	CASSDSGSCTF	TGTGCCAGCAGTGATTCAGGGAGTTGCACCTTC
TRBD1	-	15	TRBJ1-2	TRBV4-2	CASSQDWGQLYGYTF	TGTGCCAGCAGCCAAGATTGGGGACAGCTCTATGGCTACACCTTC
-	-	14	TRBJ2-3	TRBV7-2	CASSPSSGTDTQYF	TGTGCCAGCAGCCCTAGTAGCGGCACAGATACGCAGTATTTT
-	-	12	TRBJ2-1	TRBV9	CASSYTEAEQFF	TGTGCCAGCAGCTACACAGAGGCTGAGCAGTTCTTC
TRBD2	-	17	TRBJ2-7	TRBV13	CASSPGEAGLRTYEQYF	TGTGCCAGCAGCCCGGGGGAAGCGGGACTACGAACCTACGAGCAGTACTTC
TRBD2	-	16	TRBJ2-3	TRBV18	CASSTALAGATDTQYF	TGTGCCAGCTCAACGGCGCTAGCGGGGGCCACAGATACGCAGTATTTT
-	-	13	TRBJ1-3	TRBV5-4	CASSLAGGYTIYF	TGTGCCAGCAGCTTGGCGGGAGGGTACACCATATATTTT
TRBD1	-	14	TRBJ2-7	TRBV5-6	CASSWDRGRHEQYF	TGTGCCAGCAGCTGGGACAGGGGCAGGCACGAGCAGTACTTC
TRBD2	-	15	TRBJ2-3	TRBV6-6	CASRLSGGFTDTQYF	TGTGCCAGCAGATTAAGCGGGGGATTCACAGATACGCAGTATTTT
-	-	17	TRBJ1-2	TRBV4-1	CASSQDREDPPIYGYTF	TGCGCCAGCAGCCAAGATAGAGAAGACCCTCCTATCTATGGCTACACCTTC
-	-	16	TRBJ1-2	TRBV19	CASSPASDGGTYGYTF	TGTGCCAGTAGTCCCGCCTCGGATGGGGGAACCTATGGCTACACCTTC
-	-	12	TRBJ1-4	TRBV2	CASSLRGEKLFF	TGTGCCAGCAGTCTCAGGGGAGAAAAACTGTTTTTT
TRBD1	-	14	TRBJ1-4	TRBV7-9	CASSSQGANEKLFF	TGTGCCAGCAGCTCACAGGGGGCGAATGAAAAACTGTTTTTT
-	-	14	TRBJ1-2	TRBV10-3	CAISESAGNYGYTF	TGTGCCATCAGTGAGTCCGCAGGGAACTATGGCTACACCTTC
TRBD2	-	15	TRBJ2-7	TRBV6-5	CASSYERGGLYEQYF	TGTGCCAGCAGTTATGAGCGGGGGGGGCTCTACGAGCAGTACTTC
TRBD2	-	14	TRBJ2-3	TRBV7-2	CASQGLAGTDTQYF	TGTGCCAGCCAGGGCCTAGCGGGCACAGATACGCAGTATTTT
-	-	14	TRBJ1-3	TRBV27	CASTSWAQGNTIYF	TGTGCCAGCACCTCGTGGGCTCAAGGAAACACCATATATTTT
TRBD2	-	14	TRBJ2-1	TRBV7-6	CASSKLAGGPWQFF	TGTGCCAGCAGTAAACTAGCGGGGGGGCCCTGGCAGTTCTTC